These 5 T cell receptor beta chains share one sample of origin, sequenced in a study of T cell clonotyping in hematopoietic cell transplantation. Produced via immunoSEQ multiplex PCR; TCRdb's table is partial and in-frame only. The table has 3,000 to 4,000 clones, approximately 20% seen once; the top ten hold roughly 19%. The sample in question was peripheral blood mononuclear cells, obtained 30 days after allogeneic stem cell transplant. Source of these receptors: a male patient aged 50 to 59 who had an allogeneic stem cell transplant from a related donor, so the T cells may come from the graft donor. Some clones in this sample may be carry-over from other donors' samples.

This chain joins TRBV20-1 and TRBJ1-2, with D unresolved. V shed 8 bases and J shed 5 bases, with 9 bases lying between them. Germline V gene lookup returns CDR1 DFQATT and CDR2 SNEGSKA (reference sequence). The CDR3 covers 10 residues. CDR3 loop: CSPIGYGYTF. CDR3 coding DNA: TGCAGTCCGATCGGGTATGGCTACACCTTC.

There are a few counts of this clone. In DNA form, the CDR3 reads TGCGCCAGCAGCCAAAGTGAGGAAATCTCTGGAAACACCATATATTTT. Translation gives CASSQSEEISGNTIYF. The chain couples TRBV4-3 to TRBJ1-3; no clear D gene. Germline V lookup: CDR1 LGHNA, CDR2 YSLEER. Trimming took 2 bases from V and 0 from J, leaving 11 bases between them. This CDR3 contains 16 residues.

The table lists this clone with a count of one. V is TRBV30 and J is TRBJ2-7, with unresolved D. The CDR3 spans 12 residues. V lost 0 bases and J lost 1, with 4 bases in between. CDR1 is GTSNPN, CDR2 SVGIG, per germline (reference sequence). Here the CDR3 DNA reads TGTGCCTGGAGTGTTGTTTCCTACGAGCAGTACTTC. Its translation: CAWSVVSYEQYF.

J is TRBJ1-1 and V is TRBV30; 7 bases map to TRBD1. J gave up 1 base and V 3 bases, and 8 bases lay outside the gene matches. The CDR3 consists of 15 residues. Germline V gene lookup returns CDR1 GTSNPN and CDR2 SVGIG (reference sequence). For the CDR3, the DNA is TGTGCCTGGAGCCGAACTGGGACAGAGAACACTGAAGCTTTCTTT. Translated, it gives CAWSRTGTENTEAFF.

This clone was detected only a few times. The genes are TRBV19 and TRBJ1-3; D is undetermined. Germline CDR1 reads LNHDA; CDR2 reads SQIVND (reference sequence). The CDR3 extends over 13 amino acids. V lost 9 bases and J lost 0, with 9 bases in between. CDR3 in DNA: TGTGCCAGCGAGCTGATCTCTGGAAACACCATATATTTT. Residues: CASELISGNTIYF.